This T cell receptor (beta chain) was observed in a study of blood T cell repertoires in COVID-19. Repertoires were generated with immunoSEQ multiplex PCR, while TCRdb's copy carries only in-frame clones and drops some. The sample comprises some 140,000 clones, almost 85% of which are singletons, and about 13% rests with the top ten. Germline CDR1 SGHAT, CDR2 FQNNGV. The CDR3 has 16 amino acids. With 5 bases removed from V and 0 bases from J, the gap between germline ends came to 14 bases. This clonotype was obtained from a human donor in a cohort sampled during active COVID-19. The rearrangement uses TRBV11-2 and TRBJ1-3; D may be TRBD1 (5 bases). The source material was peripheral blood. The CDR3 spells CASSHGGGSSGNTIYF. The CDR3 DNA is TGTGCCAGCAGCCACGGGGGAGGGAGCTCTGGAAACACCATATATTTT.